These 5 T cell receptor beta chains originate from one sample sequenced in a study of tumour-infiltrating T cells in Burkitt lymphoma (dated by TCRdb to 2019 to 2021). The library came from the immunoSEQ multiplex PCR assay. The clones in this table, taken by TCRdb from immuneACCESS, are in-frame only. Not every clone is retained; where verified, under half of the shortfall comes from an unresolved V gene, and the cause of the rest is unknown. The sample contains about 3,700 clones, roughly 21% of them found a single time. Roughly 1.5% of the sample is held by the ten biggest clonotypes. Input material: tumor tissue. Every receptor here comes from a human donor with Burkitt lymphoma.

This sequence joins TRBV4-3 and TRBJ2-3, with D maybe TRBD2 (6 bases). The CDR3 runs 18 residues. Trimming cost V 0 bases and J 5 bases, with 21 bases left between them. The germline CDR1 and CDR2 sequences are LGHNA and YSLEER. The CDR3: CASSQDDVRWRRGDTQYF. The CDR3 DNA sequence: TGCGCCAGCAGCCAAGATGACGTCCGGTGGAGGAGGGGAGATACGCAGTATTTT.

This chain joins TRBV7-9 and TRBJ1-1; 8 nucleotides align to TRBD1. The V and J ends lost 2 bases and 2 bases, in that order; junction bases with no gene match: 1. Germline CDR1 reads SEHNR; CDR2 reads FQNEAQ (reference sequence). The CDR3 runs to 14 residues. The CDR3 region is CASSLQGANTEAFF. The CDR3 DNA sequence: TGTGCCAGCAGCTTACAGGGGGCCAACACTGAAGCTTTCTTT.

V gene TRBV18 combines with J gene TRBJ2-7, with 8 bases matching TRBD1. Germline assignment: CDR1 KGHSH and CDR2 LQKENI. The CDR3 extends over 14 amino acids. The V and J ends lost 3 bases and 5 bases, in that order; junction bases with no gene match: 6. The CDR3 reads CASSPRGQGHEQYF. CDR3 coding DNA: TGTGCCAGCTCACCCAGAGGACAGGGCCACGAGCAGTACTTC.

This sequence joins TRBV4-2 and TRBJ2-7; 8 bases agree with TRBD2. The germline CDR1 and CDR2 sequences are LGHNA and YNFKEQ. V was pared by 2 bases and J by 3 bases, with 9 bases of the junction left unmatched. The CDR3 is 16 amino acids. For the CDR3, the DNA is TGTGCCAGCAGCCAACCCGGGGGGGGGTCGTTCTACGAGCAGTACTTC. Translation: CASSQPGGGSFYEQYF.

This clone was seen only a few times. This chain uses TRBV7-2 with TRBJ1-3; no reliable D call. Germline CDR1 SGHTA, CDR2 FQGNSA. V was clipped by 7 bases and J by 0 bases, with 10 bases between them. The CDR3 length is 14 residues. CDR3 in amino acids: CASKGSNSGNTIYF. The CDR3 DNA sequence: TGTGCCAGCAAAGGGTCAAACTCTGGAAACACCATATATTTT.